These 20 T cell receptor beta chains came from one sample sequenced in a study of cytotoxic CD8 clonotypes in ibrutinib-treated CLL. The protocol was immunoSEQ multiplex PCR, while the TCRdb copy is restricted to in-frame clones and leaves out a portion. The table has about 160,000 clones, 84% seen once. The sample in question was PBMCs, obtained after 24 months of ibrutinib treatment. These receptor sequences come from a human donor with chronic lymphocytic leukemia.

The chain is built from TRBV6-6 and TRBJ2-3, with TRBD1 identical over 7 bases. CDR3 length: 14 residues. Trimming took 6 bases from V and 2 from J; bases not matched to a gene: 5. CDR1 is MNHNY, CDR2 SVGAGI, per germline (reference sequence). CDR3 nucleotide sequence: TGTGCCAGCAGACAACAGGGGCCCACAGATACGCAGTATTTT. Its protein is CASRQQGPTDTQYF.

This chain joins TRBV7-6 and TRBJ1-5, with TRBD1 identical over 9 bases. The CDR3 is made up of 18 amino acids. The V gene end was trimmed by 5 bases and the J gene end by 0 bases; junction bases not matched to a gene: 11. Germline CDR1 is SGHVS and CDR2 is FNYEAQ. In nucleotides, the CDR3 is TGTGCCAGCAGCGGCGGGGTAGGGACAGGGTATAGCAATCAGCCCCAGCATTTT. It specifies CASSGGVGTGYSNQPQHF.

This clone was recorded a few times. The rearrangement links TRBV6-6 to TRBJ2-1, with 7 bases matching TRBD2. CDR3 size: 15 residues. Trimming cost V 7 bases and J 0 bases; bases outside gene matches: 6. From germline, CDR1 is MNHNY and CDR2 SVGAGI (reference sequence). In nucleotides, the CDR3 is TGTGCCAGCAACAGAGCGGGGAGCTCCTACAATGAGCAGTTCTTC. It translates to CASNRAGSSYNEQFF.

The DNA for the CDR3 is TGTGCCAGCTCACAATTGGACGGAAATGAAAAACTGTTTTTT. It yields the protein CASSQLDGNEKLFF. The J gene is TRBJ1-4, the V gene TRBV18; D gene ambiguous. CDR1 KGHSH and CDR2 LQKENI come from the germline V gene. The CDR3 runs to 14 residues. V lost 4 bases to trimming and J lost 5 bases, with 11 bases between them.

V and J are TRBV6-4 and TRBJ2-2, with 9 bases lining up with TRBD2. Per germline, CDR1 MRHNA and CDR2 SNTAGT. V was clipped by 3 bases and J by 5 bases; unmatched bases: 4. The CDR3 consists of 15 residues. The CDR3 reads CASSEVAGVTGELFF. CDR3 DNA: TGTGCCAGCAGTGAGGTAGCGGGAGTTACCGGGGAGCTGTTTTTT.

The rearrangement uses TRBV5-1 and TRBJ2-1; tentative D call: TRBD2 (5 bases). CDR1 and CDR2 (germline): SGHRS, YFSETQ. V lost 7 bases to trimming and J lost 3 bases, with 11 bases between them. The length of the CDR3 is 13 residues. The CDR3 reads CASLDAGYNEQFF. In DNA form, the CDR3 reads TGCGCCAGCCTGGACGCGGGCTACAATGAGCAGTTCTTC.

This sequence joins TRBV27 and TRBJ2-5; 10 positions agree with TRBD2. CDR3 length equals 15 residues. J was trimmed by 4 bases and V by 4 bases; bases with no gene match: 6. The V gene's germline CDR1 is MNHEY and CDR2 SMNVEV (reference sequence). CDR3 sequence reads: CASSSSGSYGETQYF. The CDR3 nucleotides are TGTGCCAGCAGTTCTAGCGGGAGTTACGGAGAGACCCAGTACTTC.

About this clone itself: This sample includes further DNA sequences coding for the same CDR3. CDR3 protein: CASSPQRDEQYF. For the CDR3, the DNA is TGTGCCAGCTCACCACAGAGGGACGAGCAGTACTTC. The chain combines TRBV18 with TRBJ2-7; TRBD2 is a possible D gene (5 bases). This CDR3 contains 12 residues. Germline CDR1 KGHSH, CDR2 LQKENI. Trimming stripped 1 base from V and 5 bases from J, with 6 bases between.

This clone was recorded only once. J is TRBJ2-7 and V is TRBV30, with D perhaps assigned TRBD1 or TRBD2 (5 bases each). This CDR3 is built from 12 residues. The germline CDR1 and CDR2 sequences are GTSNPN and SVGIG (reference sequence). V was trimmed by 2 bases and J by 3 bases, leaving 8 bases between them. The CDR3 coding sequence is TGTGCCTGGAGTACTAGGGGCTACGAGCAGTACTTC. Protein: CAWSTRGYEQYF. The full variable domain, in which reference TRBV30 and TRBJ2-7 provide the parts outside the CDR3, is SQTIHQWPATLVQPVGSPLSLECTVEGTSNPNLYWYRQAAGRGLQLLFYSVGIGQISSEVPQNLSASRPQDRQFILSSKKLLLSDSGFYLCAWSTRGYEQYFGPGTRLTVT.

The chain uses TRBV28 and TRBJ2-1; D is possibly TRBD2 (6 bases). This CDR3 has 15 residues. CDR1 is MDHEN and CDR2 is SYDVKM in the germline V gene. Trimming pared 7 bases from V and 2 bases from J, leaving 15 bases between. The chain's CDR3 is CASTQGGVAYNEQFF. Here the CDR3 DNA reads TGTGCCAGCACCCAGGGCGGGGTAGCCTACAATGAGCAGTTCTTC.

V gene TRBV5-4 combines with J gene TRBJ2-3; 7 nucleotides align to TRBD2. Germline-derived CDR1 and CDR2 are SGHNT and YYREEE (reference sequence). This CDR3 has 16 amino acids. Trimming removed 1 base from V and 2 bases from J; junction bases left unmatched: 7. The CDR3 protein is CASSLRTRVNTDTQYF. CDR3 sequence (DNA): TGTGCCAGCAGCTTGAGGACTAGGGTTAACACAGATACGCAGTATTTT.

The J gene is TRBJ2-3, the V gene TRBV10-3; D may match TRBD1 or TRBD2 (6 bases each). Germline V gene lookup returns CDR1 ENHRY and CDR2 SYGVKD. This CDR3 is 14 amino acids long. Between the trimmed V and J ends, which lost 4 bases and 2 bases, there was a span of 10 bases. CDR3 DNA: TGTGCCATCAGTGCGGGGGCAACCACAGATACGCAGTATTTT. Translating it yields CAISAGATTDTQYF.

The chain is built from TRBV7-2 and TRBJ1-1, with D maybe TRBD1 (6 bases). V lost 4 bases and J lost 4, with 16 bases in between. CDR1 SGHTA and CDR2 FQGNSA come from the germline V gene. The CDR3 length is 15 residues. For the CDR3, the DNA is TGTGCCAGCAGCTCCCGGGGGGGGACACGCACTGAAGCTTTCTTT. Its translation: CASSSRGGTRTEAFF.

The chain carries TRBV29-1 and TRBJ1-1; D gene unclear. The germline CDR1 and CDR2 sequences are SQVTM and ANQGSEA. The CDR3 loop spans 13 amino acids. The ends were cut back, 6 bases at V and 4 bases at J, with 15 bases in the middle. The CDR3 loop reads CSVRLGMATEAFF. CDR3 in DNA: TGCAGCGTGCGACTTGGGATGGCCACTGAAGCTTTCTTT.

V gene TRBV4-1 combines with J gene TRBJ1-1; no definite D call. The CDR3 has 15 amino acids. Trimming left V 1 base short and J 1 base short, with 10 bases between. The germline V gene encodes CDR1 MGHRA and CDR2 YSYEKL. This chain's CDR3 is CASSQVEGGNTEAFF. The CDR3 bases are TGCGCCAGCAGCCAAGTTGAAGGTGGGAACACTGAAGCTTTCTTT.

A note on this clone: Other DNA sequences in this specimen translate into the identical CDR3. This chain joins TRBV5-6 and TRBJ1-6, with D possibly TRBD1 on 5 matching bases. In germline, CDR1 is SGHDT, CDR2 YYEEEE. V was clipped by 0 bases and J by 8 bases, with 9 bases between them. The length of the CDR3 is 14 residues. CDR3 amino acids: CASSLERGDSPLHF. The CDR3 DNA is TGTGCCAGCAGCTTGGAAAGGGGCGATTCACCCCTCCACTTT.

The CDR3 DNA reads as TGTGCCAGCAGCCACGTGGGGGCGCGGACTGAAGCTTTCTTT. It specifies CASSHVGARTEAFF. The rearrangement uses TRBV7-2 and TRBJ1-1, with a weak D call TRBD1 (6 bases). Trimming took off 5 bases at V and 5 bases at J, with 15 bases between the two ends. CDR3 length equals 14 residues. Germline values: CDR1 SGHTA, CDR2 FQGNSA. The full variable domain, in which reference TRBV7-2 and TRBJ1-1 provide the parts outside the CDR3, is GAGVSQSPSNKVTEKGKDVELRCDPISGHTALYWYRQSLGQGLEFLIYFQGNSAPDKSGLPSDRFSAERTGGSVSTLTIQRTQQEDSAVYLCASSHVGARTEAFFGQGTRLTVV.

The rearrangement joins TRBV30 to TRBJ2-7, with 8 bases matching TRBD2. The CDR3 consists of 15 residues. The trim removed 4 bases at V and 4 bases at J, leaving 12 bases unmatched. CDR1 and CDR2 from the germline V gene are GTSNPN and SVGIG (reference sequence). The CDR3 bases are TGTGCCTGGACTCTCGGGGGGGCCGTAGGGTACGAGCAGTACTTC. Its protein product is CAWTLGGAVGYEQYF.

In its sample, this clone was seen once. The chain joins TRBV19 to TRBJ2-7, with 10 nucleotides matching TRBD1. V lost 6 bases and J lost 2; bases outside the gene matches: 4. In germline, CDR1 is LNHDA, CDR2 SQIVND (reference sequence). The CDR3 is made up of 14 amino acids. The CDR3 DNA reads TGTGCCAGTAGCCCGGGACAGGGGCCCTACGAGCAGTACTTC. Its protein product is CASSPGQGPYEQYF.

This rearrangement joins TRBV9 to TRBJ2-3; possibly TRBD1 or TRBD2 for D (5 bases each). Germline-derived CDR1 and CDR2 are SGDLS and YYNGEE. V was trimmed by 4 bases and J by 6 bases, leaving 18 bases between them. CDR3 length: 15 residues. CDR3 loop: CASSPGTPTLDTQYF. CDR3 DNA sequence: TGTGCCAGCAGCCCCGGGACCCCAACGTTGGATACGCAGTATTTT.